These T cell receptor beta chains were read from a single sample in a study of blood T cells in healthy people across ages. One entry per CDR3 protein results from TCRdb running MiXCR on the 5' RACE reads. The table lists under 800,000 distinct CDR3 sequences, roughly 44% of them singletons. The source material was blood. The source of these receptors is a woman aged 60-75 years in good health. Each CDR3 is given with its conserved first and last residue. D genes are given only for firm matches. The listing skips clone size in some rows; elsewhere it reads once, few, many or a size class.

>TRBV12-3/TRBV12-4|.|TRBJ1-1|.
CASSLAEGSEAFF
TGTGCCAGCAGTTTGGCGGAGGGCAGTGAAGCTTTCTTT
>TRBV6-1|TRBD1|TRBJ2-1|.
CASKDYDRGRQYNEQFF
TGTGCCAGCAAGGACTATGACAGGGGCAGGCAATACAATGAGCAGTTCTTC
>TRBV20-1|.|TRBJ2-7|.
CSAAPDSACEQYF
TGCAGTGCTGCCCCAGACAGCGCCTGCGAGCAGTACTTC
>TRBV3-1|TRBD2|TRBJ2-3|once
CASSSETSGRDTQYF
TGTGCCAGCAGCTCTGAAACTAGCGGGAGGGATACGCAGTATTTT
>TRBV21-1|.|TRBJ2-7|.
CASSPRQGRTYEQYF
TGTGCCAGCAGTCCCAGACAGGGCCGAACCTACGAGCAGTACTTC
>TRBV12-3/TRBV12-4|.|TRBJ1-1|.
CASSVDGRNTEAFF
TGTGCCAGCAGTGTGGACGGGAGGAACACTGAAGCTTTCTTT
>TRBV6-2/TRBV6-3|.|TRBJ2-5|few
CASSYLRQVVYF
TGTGCCAGCAGTTACTTAAGACAGGTGGTGTACTTC
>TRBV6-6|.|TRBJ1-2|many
CASNILGARLYGYTF
TGTGCCAGCAATATACTAGGGGCGCGTCTTTATGGCTACACCTTC
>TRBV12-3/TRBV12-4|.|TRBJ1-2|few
CASSLLWETNYGYTF
TGTGCCAGCAGTTTACTCTGGGAAACTAACTATGGCTACACCTTC
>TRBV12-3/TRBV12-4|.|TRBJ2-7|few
CASGAGSYEQYF
TGTGCCAGCGGAGCGGGCTCCTACGAGCAGTACTTC
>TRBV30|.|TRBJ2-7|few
CAWRSYEQYF
TGTGCCTGGAGGTCATACGAGCAGTACTTC
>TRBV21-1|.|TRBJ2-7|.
CASSKVVAGGAHEQYF
.
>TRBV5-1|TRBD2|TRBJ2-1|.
CASSLSGSGRALGSFNEQFF
TGCGCCAGCAGCTTGTCGGGTAGCGGGAGGGCCCTCGGATCTTTCAATGAGCAGTTCTTC
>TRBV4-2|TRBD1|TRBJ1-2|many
CASSQEQGWYGYTF
TGTGCCAGCAGCCAGGAACAGGGGTGGTATGGCTACACCTTC
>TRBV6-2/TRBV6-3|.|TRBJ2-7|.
CASTGRWGIEQYF
TGTGCCAGCACGGGAAGGTGGGGGATCGAGCAGTACTTC
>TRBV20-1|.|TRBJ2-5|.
CSATDQAEDEQYF
TGCAGTGCCACGGACCAAGCGGAGGATGAGCAGTACTTC
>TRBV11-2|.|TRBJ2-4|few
CASSRVTGSGENIQYF
TGTGCCAGCAGCCGCGTCACAGGGAGCGGGGAAAACATTCAGTACTTC
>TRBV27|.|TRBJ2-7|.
CASSLGGLNKQYF
TGTGCCAGCAGTTTAGGGGGGCTAAACAAGCAGTACTTC
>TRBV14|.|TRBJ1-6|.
CASSGRPFNLNSPLHF
TGTGCCAGCTCTGGCAGACCATTCAACTTAAATTCACCCCTCCACTTT
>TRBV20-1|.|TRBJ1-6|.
CSALRDKNSPLHF
TGCAGTGCCCTCCGGGACAAAAATTCACCCCTCCACTTT
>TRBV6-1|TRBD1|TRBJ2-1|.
CASSEMTGFNNEHFF
TGTGCCAGCAGTGAGATGACAGGGTTCAACAATGAGCATTTCTTC
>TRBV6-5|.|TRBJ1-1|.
CASSYSPGRNTEAFF
TGTGCCAGCAGTTACTCGCCCGGTCGGAACACTGAAGCTTTCTTT
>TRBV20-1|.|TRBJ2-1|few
CSARHTGYNEQFF
TGCAGTGCTAGGCACACAGGTTACAATGAGCAGTTCTTC
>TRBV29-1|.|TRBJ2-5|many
CSVEKGETQYF
TGCAGCGTTGAAAAAGGGGAGACCCAGTACTTC
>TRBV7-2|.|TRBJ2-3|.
CASSIGGGGTLTDTQYF
TGTGCCAGCAGCATAGGTGGTGGAGGAACCCTCACAGATACGCAGTATTTT
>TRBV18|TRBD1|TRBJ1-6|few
CASSPRVGQGYISPLHF
TGTGCCAGCTCACCACGGGTGGGACAGGGGTACATTTCACCCCTCCACTTT
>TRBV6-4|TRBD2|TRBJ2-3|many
CASSSSSGSTDTQYF
TGTGCCAGCAGTTCATCTAGCGGAAGCACAGATACGCAGTATTTT
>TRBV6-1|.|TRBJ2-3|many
CASSEAWQGFRDTQYF
TGTGCCAGCAGTGAAGCGTGGCAGGGGTTCAGGGATACGCAGTATTTT
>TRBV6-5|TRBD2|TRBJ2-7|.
CAIPRESSYEQYF
TGTGCCATCCCGCGGGAGAGCTCCTACGAGCAGTACTTC
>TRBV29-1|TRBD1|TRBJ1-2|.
CSVDPTGPDGYTF
TGCAGCGTTGACCCGACAGGGCCCGACGGCTACACCTTC
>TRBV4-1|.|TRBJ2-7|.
CASASSDFTYEQYF
TGCGCCAGCGCTTCTTCGGACTTTACCTACGAGCAGTACTTC
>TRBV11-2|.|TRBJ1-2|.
CASSGRLQGRSNYGYTF
TGTGCCAGCAGCGGACGATTACAGGGACGATCTAACTATGGCTACACCTTC
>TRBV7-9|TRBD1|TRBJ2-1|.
CASSPRTGDWNEQFF
TGTGCCAGCAGCCCCCGGACAGGGGATTGGAATGAGCAGTTCTTC
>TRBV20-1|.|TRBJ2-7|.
CSVSEPTSLSYEQYF
TGCAGTGTCAGCGAGCCGACATCCCTCTCCTACGAGCAGTACTTC
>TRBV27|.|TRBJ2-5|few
CASSPLGGSETQYF
TGTGCCAGCAGTCCGCTGGGGGGTAGCGAGACCCAGTACTTC
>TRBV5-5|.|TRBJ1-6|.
CASTKGDSPLHF
TGTGCCAGCACTAAGGGGGATTCACCCCTCCACTTT
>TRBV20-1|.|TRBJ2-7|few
CSARGRETYEQYF
TGCAGTGCTAGAGGCCGGGAAACCTACGAGCAGTACTTC
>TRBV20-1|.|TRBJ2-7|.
CSVGVNEQYF
TGCAGTGTGGGGGTTAACGAGCAGTACTTC
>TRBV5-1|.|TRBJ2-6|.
CASSLEGTGANVLTF
TGCGCCAGCAGCTTGGAGGGGACGGGGGCCAACGTCCTGACTTTC
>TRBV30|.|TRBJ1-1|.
CAGHRDDGNTEAFF
TGTGCCGGACACCGGGACGACGGGAACACTGAAGCTTTCTTT
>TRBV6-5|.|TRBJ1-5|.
CASSYTWGSNQPQHF
TGTGCCAGCAGTTATACGTGGGGAAGCAATCAGCCCCAGCATTTT
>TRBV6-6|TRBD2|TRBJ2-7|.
CASKDGGRGRDYEQYF
TGTGCCAGCAAGGACGGCGGGAGAGGTAGGGACTACGAGCAGTACTTC
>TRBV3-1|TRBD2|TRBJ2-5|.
CASSPDLGLAGGANEQYF
TGTGCCAGCAGCCCAGATCTAGGACTAGCGGGGGGGGCAAATGAGCAGTACTTC
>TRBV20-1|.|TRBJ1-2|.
CSARAGTSSGYTF
TGCAGTGCTAGAGCGGGCACCAGTTCCGGCTACACCTTC
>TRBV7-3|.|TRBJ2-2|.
CASSGEVTGELFF
TGTGCCAGCAGCGGAGAGGTGACCGGGGAGCTGTTTTTT
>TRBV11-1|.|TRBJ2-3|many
CASSPQITDTQYF
TGTGCCAGCAGCCCCCAAATCACAGATACGCAGTATTTT
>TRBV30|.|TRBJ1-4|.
CAWSLQVREKLFF
TGTGCCTGGAGTTTACAGGTCCGTGAAAAACTGTTTTTT
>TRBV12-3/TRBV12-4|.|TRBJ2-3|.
CASSLESAQGDTQYF
TGTGCCAGCAGTTTAGAGTCAGCCCAGGGAGATACGCAGTATTTT
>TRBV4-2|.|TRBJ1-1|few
CASSQVIVSGGTEAFF
TGTGCCAGCAGCCAAGTGATAGTGTCGGGGGGAACTGAAGCTTTCTTT
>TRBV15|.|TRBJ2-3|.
CATSRAPSSADTQYF
TGTGCCACCAGCAGAGCGCCCTCGAGTGCAGATACGCAGTATTTT